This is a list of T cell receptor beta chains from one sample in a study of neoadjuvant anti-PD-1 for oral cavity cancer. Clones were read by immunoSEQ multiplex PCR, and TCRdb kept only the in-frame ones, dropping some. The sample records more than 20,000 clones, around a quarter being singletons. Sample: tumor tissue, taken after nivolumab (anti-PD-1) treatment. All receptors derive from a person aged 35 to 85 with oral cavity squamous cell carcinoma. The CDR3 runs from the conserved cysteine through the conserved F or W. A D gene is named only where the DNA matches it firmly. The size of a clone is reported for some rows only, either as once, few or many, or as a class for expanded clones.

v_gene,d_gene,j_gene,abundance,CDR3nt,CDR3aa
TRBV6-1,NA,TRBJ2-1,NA,TGTGCCAGCATTTTTGATCCCTCCTACAATGAGCAGTTCTTC,CASIFDPSYNEQFF
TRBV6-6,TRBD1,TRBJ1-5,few,TGTGCCAGCCTCCAGGGGGGTGGCAATCAGCCCCAGCATTTT,CASLQGGGNQPQHF
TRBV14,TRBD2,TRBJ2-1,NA,TGTGCCAGCAGCCAAGAGGGACTAGCGGGAGTATTCGGGACCTACAATGAGCAGTTCTTC,CASSQEGLAGVFGTYNEQFF
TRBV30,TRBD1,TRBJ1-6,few,TGTGCCTGGAGTGCAGGGACAGAGGGTTCACCCCTCCACTTT,CAWSAGTEGSPLHF
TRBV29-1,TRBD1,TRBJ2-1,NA,TGCAGCGTACCGGGACAGGTAAACAATGAGCAGTTCTTC,CSVPGQVNNEQFF
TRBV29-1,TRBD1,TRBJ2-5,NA,TGCAGCGTTGTGGGACAGATACAAGAGACCCAGTACTTC,CSVVGQIQETQYF
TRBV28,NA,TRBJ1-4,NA,TGTGCCAGCAGTTTTCAGGGGACTGCTAATGAAAAACTGTTTTTT,CASSFQGTANEKLFF
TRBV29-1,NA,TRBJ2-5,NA,TGCAGCGTTGAAGACGGGACGAGGACCCAGTACTTC,CSVEDGTRTQYF
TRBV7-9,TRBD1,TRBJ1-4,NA,TGTGCCAGCACCTCCGGGACAGCAACTAATGAAAAACTGTTTTTT,CASTSGTATNEKLFF
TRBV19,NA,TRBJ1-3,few,TGTGCCAGTACCCAAGGCACAGGGACCTCTGGAAACACCATATATTTT,CASTQGTGTSGNTIYF
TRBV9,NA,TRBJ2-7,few,TGTGCCAGCAGCGTAGCTACAGGGCCCCGCGAGCAGTACTTC,CASSVATGPREQYF
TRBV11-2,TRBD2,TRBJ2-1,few,TGTGCCAGCACACTCGGGACTAGCGGCCTCAATGAGCAGTTCTTC,CASTLGTSGLNEQFF
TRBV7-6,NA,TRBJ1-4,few,TGTGCCAGCAGCGTCGGACGAGGAAATGAAAAACTGTTTTTT,CASSVGRGNEKLFF
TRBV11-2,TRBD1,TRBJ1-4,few,TGTGCCAGCAGTCTCTTACTAGGGACAGGGGAAAAACTGTTTTTT,CASSLLLGTGEKLFF
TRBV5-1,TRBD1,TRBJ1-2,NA,TGCGCCAGCCCGGGAGGGCAGGGGGCGGGTTATGGCTACACCTTC,CASPGGQGAGYGYTF
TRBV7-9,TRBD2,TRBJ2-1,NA,TGTGCCAGCGCAATCGGGACTAGCGACTACAATGAGCAGTTCTTC,CASAIGTSDYNEQFF
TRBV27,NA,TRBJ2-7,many,TGTGCCAGCAGTAAGGGGAGCGCCCCCGAGCAGTACTTC,CASSKGSAPEQYF
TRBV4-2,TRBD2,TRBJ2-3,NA,TGTGCCAGCAGCCAAGATTGGGCTAGCGGAGATACGCAGTATTTT,CASSQDWASGDTQYF
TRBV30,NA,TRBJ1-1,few,TGTGCCTGGAGTTCACAGTCTTACACTGAAGCTTTCTTT,CAWSSQSYTEAFF
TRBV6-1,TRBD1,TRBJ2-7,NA,TGTGCCAGCAGAAGCCGGGACAGGGAGGAGACGCAGTACTTC,CASRSRDREETQYF
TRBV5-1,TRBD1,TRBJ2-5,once,TGCGCCAGCAGGGCGTCGGGTGGGACAGGGGGCCGCCGAACCCAGTACTTC,CASRASGGTGGRRTQYF
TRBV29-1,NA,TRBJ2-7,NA,TGCAGCGTTGAGGAGGGGAGAAGCTACGAGCAGTACTTC,CSVEEGRSYEQYF